These 9 T cell receptor beta chains originate from one sample sequenced in a study of T-cell memory formation after mild COVID-19. TCRdb reprocessed the 5' RACE reads with MiXCR, giving one entry per CDR3 protein. The sample holds tens of thousands of distinct CDR3 sequences, 6.1% seen once. What was sequenced was PBMCs or a T cell subset sorted from them (not recorded which). Receptor source: an adult who had mild COVID-19 (a few samples of this study predate the infection). Cell type and time point are not known.

This clonotype was observed at least ten times. The V and J genes are TRBV5-6 and TRBJ1-2; 8 bases line up with TRBD1. After removal of 0 bases from V and 6 bases from J, the junction contained 7 bases not matched to a gene. This CDR3 spans 15 amino acids. Per germline, CDR1 SGHDT and CDR2 YYEEEE. The DNA of the CDR3 is TGTGCCAGCAGCTTGGGCGGCAGGGGGCTCGATGGCTACACCTTC. Amino acid sequence: CASSLGGRGLDGYTF.

This clonotype was counted many times. The genes are TRBV5-1 and TRBJ2-3; 12 nucleotides align to TRBD2. The V segment lost 4 bases and the J segment 2 bases; nucleotides outside the gene matches: 5. Germline V gene sequence: CDR1 SGHRS, CDR2 YFSETQ. The CDR3 runs to 16 residues. CDR3 residues: CASSAGLAGSTDTQYF. The DNA of the CDR3 is TGCGCCAGCAGCGCGGGACTAGCGGGTTCCACAGATACGCAGTATTTT. Filled out from reference TRBV5-1 and TRBJ2-3, the complete variable domain reads KAGVTQTPRYLIKTRGQQVTLSCSPISGHRSVSWYQQTPGQGLQFLFEYFSETQRNKGNFPGRFSGRQFSNSRSEMNVSTLELGDSALYLCASSAGLAGSTDTQYFGPGTRLTVL.

The chain carries TRBV28 and TRBJ1-1; D not resolved. The V gene's germline CDR1 is MDHEN and CDR2 SYDVKM. V lost 11 bases to trimming and J lost 5 bases, with 12 bases between them. CDR3 length equals 11 residues. The CDR3 DNA reads TGTGCCTGCTCGCTCGGGACTGAAGCTTTCTTT. It codes for CACSLGTEAFF.

This clonotype was seen more than once but under ten times. The chain has TRBV7-2 and TRBJ1-2, with 7 bases that match TRBD1. Trimming took 6 bases from V and 9 from J; bases not matched to a gene: 10. The germline V gene encodes CDR1 SGHTA and CDR2 FQGNSA. There are 13 residues in the CDR3. In DNA, the CDR3 is TGTGCCAGCAGTCCGGAGGAGGGGGCGAGCTACACCTTC. Its protein is CASSPEEGASYTF.

This clonotype was seen a few times. V usage is TRBV9 and J usage is TRBJ1-6; D is ambiguous. From germline, CDR1 is SGDLS and CDR2 YYNGEE. V lost 0 bases and J 5 bases, leaving 12 bases between the germline ends. This CDR3 region has 16 residues. The CDR3 DNA reads TGTGCCAGCAGCGTAGGAGGAATCAGGAATAATTCACCCCTCCACTTT. It specifies CASSVGGIRNNSPLHF. Looking up the rest from reference TRBV9 and TRBJ1-6 gives the full variable domain: DSGVTQTPKHLITATGQRVTLRCSPRSGDLSVYWYQQSLDQGLQFLIQYYNGEERAKGNILERFSAQQFPDLHSELNLSSLELGDSALYFCASSVGGIRNNSPLHFGNGTRLTVT.

This clonotype turned up a few times. The chain recombines TRBV18 with TRBJ2-7; 8 positions match TRBD1. V gave up 3 bases and J gave up 5 bases; unmatched junction bases: 12. The CDR3 has 16 amino acids. CDR1 and CDR2 (germline): KGHSH, LQKENI. For the CDR3, the DNA is TGTGCCAGCTCACCCCTAGACAGGGGCGGCCGGCACGAGCAGTACTTC. Residues: CASSPLDRGGRHEQYF.

This clonotype occurred many times. The V and J genes are TRBV12-3 or TRBV12-4 and TRBJ2-7, with 8 bases identical to TRBD2. CDR3 length: 15 residues. The V gene end was trimmed by 4 bases and the J gene end by 2 bases; junction bases not matched to a gene: 7. CDR3 region: CASSSGGGTTYEQYF. CDR3 DNA sequence: TGTGCCAGCAGTTCGGGCGGGGGGACCACCTACGAGCAGTACTTC.

The sample holds many counts of this clonotype. This chain connects TRBV7-2 to TRBJ2-7, with 7 bases matching TRBD1. The J segment lost 6 bases and the V segment lost 5 bases, leaving 10 bases of the junction unmatched. The CDR3 length is 14 residues. Germline V gene data show CDR1 as SGHTA and CDR2 as FQGNSA. The CDR3 loop is CASSTRQGRSEQYF. Written as DNA, the CDR3 is TGTGCCAGCAGCACGAGACAGGGTAGAAGCGAGCAGTACTTC.

There are a few counts of this clonotype. The rearrangement links TRBV20-1 to TRBJ2-5; TRBD2 matches 14 bases. Germline trimming cut 6 bases from V and 5 bases from J; bases unmatched to any gene: 5. This CDR3 comprises 14 residues. CDR1 and CDR2 from the germline V gene are DFQATT and SNEGSKA (reference sequence). CDR3 sequence (DNA): TGCAGTGCCGGGACTAGCGGGAGCGGGGAGACCCAGTACTTC. Its translation: CSAGTSGSGETQYF.